The entry that follows covers one TCR beta chain sequence. Antigen unknown. Indicated treatment: oral pan-JAK inhibitor, 5-10 mg twice daily. The investigators collected lesional scalp punch biopsies and peripheral blood from alopecia areata patients. In each case, RNA was isolated and then reverse transcribed into cDNA as the sequencing template. Clones were sequenced by immunoSEQ multiplex PCR, and TCRdb holds only the in-frame ones, with some missing. Seen here are about 190,000 clones, approximately 56% observed once, and the top ten hold around 0.69%. These data are taken from a study of CD8+ T cells in alopecia areata. Overall study results and limits: There were also resident alphabeta T cells of normal skin sequenced in scalp samples. Significant decreases in scalp clonality and expanded CD8+ clones followed tofacitinib treatment.

The sample was CD4+ T cells sorted from blood, taken at week 4, from a patient treated with tofacitinib. The receptor's source is a human donor with alopecia areata.

CDR3 in amino acids: CASSSQDSGTSGSSYEQYF. The CDR3 DNA follows: TGCGCCAGCAGCTCGCAAGATTCCGGGACTAGCGGAAGCTCCTACGAGCAGTACTTC. The chain employs TRBV5-1 and TRBJ2-7, with 11 bases that match TRBD2. Germline V gene sequence: CDR1 SGHRS, CDR2 YFSETQ. This CDR3 has 19 residues. Losses at the gene ends were 3 bases for V and 0 bases for J; bases not matched to a gene: 14. The variable domain in full, with the rest retrieved from reference TRBV5-1 and TRBJ2-7, is KAGVTQTPRYLIKTRGQQVTLSCSPISGHRSVSWYQQTPGQGLQFLFEYFSETQRNKGNFPGRFSGRQFSNSRSEMNVSTLELGDSALYLCASSSQDSGTSGSSYEQYFGPGTRLTVT.